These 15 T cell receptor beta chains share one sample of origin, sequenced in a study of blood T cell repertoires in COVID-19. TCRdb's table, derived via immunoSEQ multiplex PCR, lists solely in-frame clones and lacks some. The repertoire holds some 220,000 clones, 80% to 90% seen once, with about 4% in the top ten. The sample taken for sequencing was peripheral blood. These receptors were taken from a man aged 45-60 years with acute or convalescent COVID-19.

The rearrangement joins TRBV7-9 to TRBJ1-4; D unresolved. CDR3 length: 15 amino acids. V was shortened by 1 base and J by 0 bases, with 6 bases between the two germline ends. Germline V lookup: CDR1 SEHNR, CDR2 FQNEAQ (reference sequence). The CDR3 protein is CASSLGSTTNEKLFF. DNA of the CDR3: TGTGCCAGCAGCTTAGGCAGTACAACTAATGAAAAACTGTTTTTT. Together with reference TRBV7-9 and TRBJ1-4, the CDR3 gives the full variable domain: DTGVSQNPRHKITKRGQNVTFRCDPISEHNRLYWYRQTLGQGPEFLTYFQNEAQLEKSRLLSDRFSAERPKGSFSTLEIQRTEQGDSAMYLCASSLGSTTNEKLFFGSGTQLSVL.

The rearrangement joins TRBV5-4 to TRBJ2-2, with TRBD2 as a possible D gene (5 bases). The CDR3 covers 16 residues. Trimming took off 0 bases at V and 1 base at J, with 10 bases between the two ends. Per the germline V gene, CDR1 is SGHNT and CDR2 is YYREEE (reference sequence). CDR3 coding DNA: TGTGCCAGCAGCTTGGTAGCGACACAGAACACCGGGGAGCTGTTTTTT. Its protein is CASSLVATQNTGELFF.

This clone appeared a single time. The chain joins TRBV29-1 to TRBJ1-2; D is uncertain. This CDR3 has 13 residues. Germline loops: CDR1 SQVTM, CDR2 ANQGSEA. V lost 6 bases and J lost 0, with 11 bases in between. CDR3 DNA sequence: TGCAGCGTGGAGGGCCTCACTAACTATGGCTACACCTTC. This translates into CSVEGLTNYGYTF.

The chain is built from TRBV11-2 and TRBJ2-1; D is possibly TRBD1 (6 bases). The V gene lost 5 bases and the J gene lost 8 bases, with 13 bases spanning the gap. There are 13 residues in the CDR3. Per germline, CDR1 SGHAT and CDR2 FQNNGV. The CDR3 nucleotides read TGTGCCAGCAGCCCTATCAGGGGTCATGAGCAGTTCTTC. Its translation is CASSPIRGHEQFF.

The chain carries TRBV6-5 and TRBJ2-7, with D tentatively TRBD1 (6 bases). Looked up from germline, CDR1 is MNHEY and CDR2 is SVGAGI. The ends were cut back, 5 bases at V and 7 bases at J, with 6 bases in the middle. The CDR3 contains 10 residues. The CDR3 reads CASSTGEQYF. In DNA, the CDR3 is TGTGCCAGCAGTACAGGGGAGCAGTACTTC.

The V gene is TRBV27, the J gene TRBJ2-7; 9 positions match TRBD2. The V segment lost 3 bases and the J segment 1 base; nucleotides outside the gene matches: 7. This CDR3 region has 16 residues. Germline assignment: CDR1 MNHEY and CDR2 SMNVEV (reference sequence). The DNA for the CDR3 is TGTGCCAGCAGTTTTGTCAATAGCGGGAGATCCTACGAGCAGTACTTC. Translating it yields CASSFVNSGRSYEQYF.

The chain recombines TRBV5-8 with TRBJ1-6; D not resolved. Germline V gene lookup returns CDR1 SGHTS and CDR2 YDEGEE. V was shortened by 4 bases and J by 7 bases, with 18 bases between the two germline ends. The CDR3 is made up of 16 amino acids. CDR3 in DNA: TGTGCCAGCAGCCCTAGCTTCGGGCGGTGGAATTCACCCCTCCACTTT. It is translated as CASSPSFGRWNSPLHF. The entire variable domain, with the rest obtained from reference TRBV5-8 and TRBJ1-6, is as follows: EAGVTQSPTHLIKTRGQQATLRCSPISGHTSVYWYQQALGLGLQFLLWYDEGEERNRGNFPPRFSGRQFPNYSSELNVNALELEDSALYLCASSPSFGRWNSPLHFGNGTRLTVT.

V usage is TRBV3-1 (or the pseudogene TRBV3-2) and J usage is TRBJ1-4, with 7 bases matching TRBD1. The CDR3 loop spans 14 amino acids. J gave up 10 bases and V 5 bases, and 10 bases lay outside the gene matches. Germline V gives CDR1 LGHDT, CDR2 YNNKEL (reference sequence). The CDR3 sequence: CASSSTGVVGKLFF. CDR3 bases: TGTGCCAGCAGCTCTACAGGGGTGGTCGGAAAACTGTTTTTT.

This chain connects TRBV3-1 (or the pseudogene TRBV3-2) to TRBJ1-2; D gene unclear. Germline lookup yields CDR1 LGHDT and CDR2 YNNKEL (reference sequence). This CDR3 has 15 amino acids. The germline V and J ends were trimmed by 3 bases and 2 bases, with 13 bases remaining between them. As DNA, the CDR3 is TGTGCCAGCAGCCATAACCCGAGAGGGAACTATGGCTACACCTTC. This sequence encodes CASSHNPRGNYGYTF.

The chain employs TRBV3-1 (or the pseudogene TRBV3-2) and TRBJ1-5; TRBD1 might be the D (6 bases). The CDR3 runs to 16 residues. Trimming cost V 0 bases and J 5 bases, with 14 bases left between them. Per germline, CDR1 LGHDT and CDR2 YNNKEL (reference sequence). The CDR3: CASSQDTTGYDQPQHF. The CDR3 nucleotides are TGTGCCAGCAGCCAAGACACCACAGGGTACGATCAGCCCCAGCATTTT.

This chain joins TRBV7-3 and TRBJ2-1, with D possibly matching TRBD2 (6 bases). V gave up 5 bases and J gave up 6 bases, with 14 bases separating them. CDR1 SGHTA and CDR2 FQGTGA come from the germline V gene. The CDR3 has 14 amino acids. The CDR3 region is CASSRQGAGNEQFF. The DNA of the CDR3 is TGTGCCAGCAGCCGTCAGGGAGCGGGCAATGAGCAGTTCTTC.

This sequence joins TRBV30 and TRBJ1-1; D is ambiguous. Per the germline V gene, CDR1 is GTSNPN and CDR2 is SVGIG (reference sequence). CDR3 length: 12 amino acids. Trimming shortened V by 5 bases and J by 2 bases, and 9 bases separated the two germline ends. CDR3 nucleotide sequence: TGTGCCTGGGTCCCAGGTAACACTGAAGCTTTCTTT. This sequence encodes CAWVPGNTEAFF.

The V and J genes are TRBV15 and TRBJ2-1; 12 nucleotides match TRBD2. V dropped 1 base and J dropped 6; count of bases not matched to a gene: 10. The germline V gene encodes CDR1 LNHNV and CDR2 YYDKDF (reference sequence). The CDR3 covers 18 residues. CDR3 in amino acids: CATSRGRPLAGGLNEQFF. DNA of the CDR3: TGTGCCACCAGCAGAGGCCGGCCCCTAGCGGGGGGGCTCAATGAGCAGTTCTTC.

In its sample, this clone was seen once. The CDR3 loop reads CASSAHRDRGETQYF. The CDR3 nucleotides read TGTGCCAGCAGTGCACACCGGGACAGGGGGGAGACCCAGTACTTC. The chain combines TRBV25-1 with TRBJ2-5; 11 positions agree with TRBD1. Germline CDR1 MGHDK, CDR2 SYGVNS. The CDR3 covers 15 residues. Losses at the gene ends were 4 bases for V and 5 bases for J; bases not matched to a gene: 6.

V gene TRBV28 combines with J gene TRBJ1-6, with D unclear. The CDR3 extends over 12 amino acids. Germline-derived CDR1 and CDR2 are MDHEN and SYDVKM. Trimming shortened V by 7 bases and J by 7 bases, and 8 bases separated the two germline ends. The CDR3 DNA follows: TGTGCCAGCATCTCAGTCAATTCACCCCTCCACTTT. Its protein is CASISVNSPLHF.